This T cell receptor beta chain was observed in a study of cytomegalovirus exposure and HLA in healthy donors. The table lists this clone with a count of one. The target antigen is unknown. Whole-study results and caveats: In a later analysis, around 18,000 TCR beta sequences were associated with HLA alleles at 0.05 false discovery rate. The investigators catalogued 164 TCR beta chains as cytomegalovirus-associated. Accurate HLA-A and HLA-B prediction from TCR beta sequences was reported for most subjects. A later analysis found TCR association rates differed by HLA locus, highest for DRB1 and lowest for HLA-C.

The PCR ran on 60 Vbeta and 13 Jbeta primers. Repertoires were generated with immunoSEQ multiplex PCR, while TCRdb's copy carries only in-frame clones and drops some. Here the sample spans about 100,000 clones, around 74% being singletons. The receptor's source is a man aged 40-50 years in good health and CMV-seropositive. What was sequenced was PBMCs.

The CDR3 is CASSEDRGGYGYTF. CDR3 nucleotide sequence: TGTGCCAGCAGTGAGGACAGGGGGGGATATGGCTACACCTTC. The genes are TRBV6-5 and TRBJ1-2; the match to TRBD1 covers 10 bases. CDR3 length: 14 residues. The germline CDR1 and CDR2 sequences are MNHEY and SVGAGI. Germline trimming cut 5 bases from V and 5 bases from J; bases unmatched to any gene: 5.